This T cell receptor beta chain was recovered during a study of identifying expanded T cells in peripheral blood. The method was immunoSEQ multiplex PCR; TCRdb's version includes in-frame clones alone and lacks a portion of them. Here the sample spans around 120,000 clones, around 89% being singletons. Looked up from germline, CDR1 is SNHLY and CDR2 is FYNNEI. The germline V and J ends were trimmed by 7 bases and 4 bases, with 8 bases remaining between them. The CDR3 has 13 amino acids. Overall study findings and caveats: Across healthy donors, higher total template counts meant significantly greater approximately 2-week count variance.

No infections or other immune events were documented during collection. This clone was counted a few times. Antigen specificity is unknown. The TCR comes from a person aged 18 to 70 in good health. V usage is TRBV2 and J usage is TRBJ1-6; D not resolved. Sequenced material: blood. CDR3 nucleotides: TGTGCCAGCAATGGGGAGTATAATTCACCCCTCCACTTT. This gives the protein CASNGEYNSPLHF. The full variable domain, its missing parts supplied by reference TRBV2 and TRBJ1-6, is EPEVTQTPSHQVTQMGQEVILRCVPISNHLYFYWYRQILGQKVEFLVSFYNNEISEKSEIFDDQFSVERPDGSNFTLKIRSTKLEDSAMYFCASNGEYNSPLHFGNGTRLTVT.